A selection of T cell receptor beta chains follows, all from one sample in a study of CD8 T cells in ankylosing spondylitis. Each CDR3 protein gets one entry after TCRdb re-called the 5' RACE reads with MiXCR. The sample holds 150,000 or so distinct CDR3 sequences, under 35% seen once. Input material: synovial fluid, either unsorted or a sorted T cell fraction (not recorded which). Receptor source: a male donor with ankylosing spondylitis. Both conserved end residues are part of each CDR3. A D gene is named only where the DNA matches it firmly. Some rows mark clone size as missing; the rest say once, few, many or name a class of expanded clone.

D	size	V	J	CDR3	DNA
.	few	TRBV10-3	TRBJ1-1	CAISGYRDGPNTEAFF	TGTGCCATCAGTGGATATAGGGACGGACCGAACACTGAAGCTTTCTTT
TRBD1	.	TRBV25-1	TRBJ2-1	CASSLRDRFGNEQFF	TGTGCCAGCAGTCTCCGGGACAGGTTCGGGAATGAGCAGTTCTTC
TRBD2	many	TRBV6-5	TRBJ2-1	CASSYQTSGSRYEQFF	TGTGCCAGCAGTTACCAGACTAGCGGGAGTAGATATGAGCAGTTCTTC
.	.	TRBV5-1	TRBJ2-3	CASSLLVAQLDTQYF	TGCGCCAGCAGCCTACTGGTCGCCCAATTAGATACGCAGTATTTT
TRBD2	.	TRBV5-4	TRBJ2-3	CASSLFLAGGIDTQYF	TGTGCCAGCAGCTTGTTCCTTGCGGGGGGCATCGATACGCAGTATTTT
.	many	TRBV6-1	TRBJ2-2	CASNVIYGELFF	TGTGCCAGCAATGTAATCTACGGGGAGCTGTTTTTT
.	few	TRBV6-2/TRBV6-3	TRBJ2-1	CASSYSAEGSYNEQFF	TGTGCCAGCAGTTACTCGGCGGAGGGGTCCTACAATGAGCAGTTCTTC
.	few	TRBV30	TRBJ2-7	CACYYEQYF	TGTGCCTGCTACTACGAGCAGTACTTC
.	.	TRBV30	TRBJ1-5	CAWTDSPGQPQHF	TGTGCCTGGACAGACAGTCCGGGACAGCCCCAGCATTTT
.	few	TRBV3-1	TRBJ1-2	CASSQGTVYGYTF	TGTGCCAGCAGCCAGGGGACGGTATATGGCTACACCTTC
TRBD2	few	TRBV10-2	TRBJ2-3	CASTGTSGPGTDTQYF	TGCGCCAGCACCGGGACTAGCGGACCAGGCACAGATACGCAGTATTTT
TRBD1	.	TRBV7-2	TRBJ2-3	CASSPEGGTQYF	TGTGCCAGCAGCCCAGAAGGGGGCACGCAGTATTTT
TRBD2	many	TRBV7-9	TRBJ2-2	CASTNSGTAGELFF	TGTGCCAGCACCAATAGCGGGACGGCTGGGGAGCTGTTTTTT
.	few	TRBV14	TRBJ2-1	CASSPNYNEQFF	TGTGCCAGCAGCCCAAATTACAATGAGCAGTTCTTC
TRBD2	few	TRBV20-1	TRBJ2-7	CSANPLVREGYEQYF	TGCAGTGCTAACCCCCTAGTGAGGGAGGGATACGAGCAGTACTTC
.	.	TRBV7-2	TRBJ2-7	CASSLREGSFYEQYF	TGTGCCAGCAGCTTACGGGAAGGGTCTTTTTACGAGCAGTACTTC
.	.	TRBV20-1	TRBJ2-2	CSAASELTTGELFF	TGCAGTGCTGCCTCGGAACTAACCACCGGGGAGCTGTTTTTT
.	many	TRBV7-9	TRBJ2-3	CASSLGGLQGGDTQYF	TGTGCCAGCAGCTTAGGGGGACTGCAGGGGGGAGATACGCAGTATTTT
TRBD2	many	TRBV20-1	TRBJ2-1	CSAPSSTSGSAFF	TGCAGTGCTCCCTCCTCGACTAGCGGGAGTGCGTTCTTC
TRBD1	.	TRBV12-3/TRBV12-4	TRBJ2-7	CASSSPRGSEQYF	TGTGCCAGCAGTTCCCCCAGGGGGAGCGAGCAGTACTTC
.	.	TRBV7-2	TRBJ2-2	CASSLGPQGRTGELFF	TGTGCCAGCAGCTTAGGTCCCCAGGGGAGAACCGGGGAGCTGTTTTTT
.	.	TRBV18	TRBJ1-4	CASSRGTSNEKLFF	TGTGCCAGCTCACGGGGGACGAGTAATGAAAAACTGTTTTTT
TRBD2	many	TRBV10-3	TRBJ2-5	CAISNPIGLAGGGETQYF	TGTGCCATCAGCAACCCCATCGGACTAGCGGGAGGAGGGGAGACCCAGTACTTC
.	.	TRBV3-1	TRBJ2-1	CASSFSYNEQFF	TGTGCCAGCAGCTTCTCCTACAATGAGCAGTTCTTC
TRBD1	.	TRBV24-1	TRBJ2-1	CATSGPPGQGRINEQFF	TGTGCCACCAGTGGCCCCCCGGGACAGGGTCGAATCAATGAGCAGTTCTTC
.	.	TRBV14	TRBJ2-3	CASSQDWEGVRDTQYF	TGTGCCAGCAGCCAAGATTGGGAGGGGGTGAGAGATACGCAGTATTTT
.	.	TRBV5-1	TRBJ2-5	CASSLDGETQYF	TGCGCCAGCAGCTTGGACGGGGAGACCCAGTACTTC
.	few	TRBV12-3/TRBV12-4	TRBJ1-2	CATKGRSNGGYTF	TGTGCCACAAAGGGCAGGTCGAACGGAGGCTACACCTTC
TRBD2	many	TRBV5-1	TRBJ2-7	CASSLGGTSGTYEQYF	TGCGCCAGCAGCTTGGGAGGGACTAGCGGGACCTACGAGCAGTACTTC
.	many	TRBV12-3/TRBV12-4	TRBJ2-4	CASSPGTASQLAKNIQYF	TGTGCCAGCAGCCCAGGGACTGCCTCACAGCTAGCCAAAAACATTCAGTACTTC
.	.	TRBV11-2	TRBJ2-2	CASSLMTGRTGELFF	TGTGCCAGCAGCTTGATGACCGGGCGCACCGGGGAGCTGTTTTTT